This entry lists 10 T cell receptor beta chains sequenced from one sample in a study of OX40 agonist ivuxolimab in advanced cancers. Method: immunoSEQ multiplex PCR; TCRdb's copy keeps in-frame clones and lacks some. Of about 51,000 clones in the sample, roughly 90% were seen once. The starting material was CD4+ or CD8+ T cells sorted from blood, obtained in a trial of the OX40 agonist ivuxolimab. These receptors originate from an adult with an advanced solid tumor such as melanoma, head and neck, liver or kidney cancer.

The chain joins TRBV7-2 to TRBJ2-1, with TRBD2 as a possible D gene (7 bases). The ends were cut back, 2 bases at V and 9 bases at J, with 14 bases in the middle. The CDR3 contains 14 residues. In germline, CDR1 is SGHTA, CDR2 FQGNSA. CDR3 protein: CASSLKGGGSEQFF. The CDR3, as DNA: TGTGCCAGCAGCTTAAAAGGGGGAGGGAGTGAGCAGTTCTTC.

The chain combines TRBV11-3 with TRBJ1-1, with 7 bases that match TRBD1. This CDR3 has 13 amino acids. V gave up 5 bases and J gave up 1 base; unmatched junction bases: 1. Looked up from germline, CDR1 is SGHNT and CDR2 is YENEEA. This CDR3 is CASSRGPNTEAFF. CDR3 nucleotides: TGTGCCAGCAGCAGGGGGCCGAACACTGAAGCTTTCTTT.

The gene calls are TRBV19 and TRBJ1-3; maybe TRBD1 (5 bases). The V end was cut by 7 bases, the J end by 0 bases, with 13 bases between. This CDR3 comprises 15 residues. Per germline, CDR1 LNHDA and CDR2 SQIVND (reference sequence). The CDR3 sequence is CASNRDSTSGNTIYF. The CDR3, as DNA: TGTGCCAGTAACCGGGACTCAACCTCTGGAAACACCATATATTTT.

The V and J genes are TRBV29-1 and TRBJ1-1; 7 nucleotides align to TRBD1. From germline, CDR1 is SQVTM and CDR2 ANQGSEA. Unmatched junction bases numbered 9, after V lost 6 bases and J lost 5 bases. The CDR3 loop spans 13 amino acids. The CDR3 bases are TGCAGCGTCCGTACAGGGGCAGGAACTGAAGCTTTCTTT. It translates to CSVRTGAGTEAFF.

This clone qualifies as medium-sized. The V and J genes are TRBV5-6 and TRBJ1-3; TRBD1 matches 8 bases. CDR3 size: 16 residues. V trimming: 5 bases; J trimming: 0 bases; junction bases outside the gene matches: 7. The V gene's germline CDR1 is SGHDT and CDR2 YYEEEE. CDR3 region: CASRGTGPSSGNTIYF. CDR3 DNA sequence: TGTGCCAGCAGAGGGACAGGCCCTTCCTCTGGAAACACCATATATTTT.

V gene TRBV6-4 combines with J gene TRBJ1-5; D is undetermined. The V end lost 4 bases, the J end lost 1 base, and 11 bases lay between the germline ends. This CDR3 is built from 15 residues. Germline CDR1 reads MRHNA; CDR2 reads SNTAGT. The CDR3 loop reads CASSVTGGSNQPQHF. As DNA, the CDR3 is TGTGCCAGCAGTGTGACGGGAGGGAGCAATCAGCCCCAGCATTTT.

This chain connects TRBV6-1 to TRBJ2-2, with D perhaps matching TRBD1 or TRBD2 (5 bases each). The germline gives CDR1 MNHNS, CDR2 SASEGT. The CDR3 has 15 residues. V was pared by 5 bases and J by 3 bases, with 13 bases between. DNA for the CDR3: TGTGCCAGCAGTCCCTCAGGGCGGGACACCGGGGAGCTGTTTTTT. Translation: CASSPSGRDTGELFF.

J is TRBJ2-1 and V is TRBV5-8; TRBD2 matches at 7 bases. This CDR3 spans 13 amino acids. Losses at the gene ends were 2 bases for V and 9 bases for J; bases not matched to a gene: 5. Germline CDR1 reads SGHTS; CDR2 reads YDEGEE. The CDR3 loop is CASSLGLVTEQFF. CDR3 DNA: TGTGCCAGCAGCTTAGGACTAGTTACTGAGCAGTTCTTC.

V and J are TRBV6-5 and TRBJ2-5, with D unresolved. Germline V gene data show CDR1 as MNHEY and CDR2 as SVGAGI. Between the trimmed V and J ends, which lost 5 bases and 7 bases, there was a span of 8 bases. CDR3 size: 11 residues. CDR3 loop: CASSKSTTQYF. The CDR3 nucleotides are TGTGCCAGCAGTAAAAGCACGACCCAGTACTTC.

The chain recombines TRBV6-1 with TRBJ2-7; D possibly corresponds to TRBD2 (7 bases). The CDR3 consists of 18 residues. CDR1 is MNHNS and CDR2 is SASEGT in the germline V gene. The V gene lost 1 base and the J gene lost 4 bases, with 23 bases spanning the gap. This CDR3 is CASSEEGGFERGWYEQYF. The CDR3 bases are TGTGCCAGCAGTGAAGAGGGGGGGTTTGAGAGAGGGTGGTACGAGCAGTACTTC.